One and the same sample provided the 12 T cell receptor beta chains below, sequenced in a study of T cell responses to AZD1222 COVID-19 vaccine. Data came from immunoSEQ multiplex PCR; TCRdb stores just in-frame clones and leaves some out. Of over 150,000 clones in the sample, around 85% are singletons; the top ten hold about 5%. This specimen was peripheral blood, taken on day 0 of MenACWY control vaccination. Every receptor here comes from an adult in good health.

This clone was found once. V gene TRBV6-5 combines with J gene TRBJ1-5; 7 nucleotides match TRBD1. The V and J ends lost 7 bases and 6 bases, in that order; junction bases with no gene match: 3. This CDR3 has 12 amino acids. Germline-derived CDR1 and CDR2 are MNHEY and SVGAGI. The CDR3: CASNQGVQPQHF. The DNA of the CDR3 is TGTGCCAGCAACCAGGGGGTTCAGCCCCAGCATTTT.

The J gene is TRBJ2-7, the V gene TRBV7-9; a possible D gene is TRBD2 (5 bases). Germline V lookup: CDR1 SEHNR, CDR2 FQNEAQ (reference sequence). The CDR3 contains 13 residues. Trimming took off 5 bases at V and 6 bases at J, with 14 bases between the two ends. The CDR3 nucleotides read TGTGCCAGCAGCCCCGAGGGATTGGGCGAGCAGTACTTC. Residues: CASSPEGLGEQYF.

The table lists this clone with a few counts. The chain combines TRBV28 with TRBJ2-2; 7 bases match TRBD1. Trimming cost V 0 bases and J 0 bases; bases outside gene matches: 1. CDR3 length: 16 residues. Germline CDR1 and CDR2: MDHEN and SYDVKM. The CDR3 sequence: CASSLWQGANTGELFF. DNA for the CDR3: TGTGCCAGCAGTTTATGGCAGGGGGCGAACACCGGGGAGCTGTTTTTT. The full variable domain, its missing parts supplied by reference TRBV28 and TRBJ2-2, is DVKVTQSSRYLVKRTGEKVFLECVQDMDHENMFWYRQDPGLGLRLIYFSYDVKMKEKGDIPEGYSVSREKKERFSLILESASTNQTSMYLCASSLWQGANTGELFFGEGSRLTVL.

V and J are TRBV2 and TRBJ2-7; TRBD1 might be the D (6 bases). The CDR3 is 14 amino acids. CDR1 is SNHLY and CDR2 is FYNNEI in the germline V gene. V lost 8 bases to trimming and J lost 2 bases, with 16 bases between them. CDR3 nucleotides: TGTGCCAGCCTAAGAGGTAGGACAGCCTACGAGCAGTACTTC. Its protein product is CASLRGRTAYEQYF.

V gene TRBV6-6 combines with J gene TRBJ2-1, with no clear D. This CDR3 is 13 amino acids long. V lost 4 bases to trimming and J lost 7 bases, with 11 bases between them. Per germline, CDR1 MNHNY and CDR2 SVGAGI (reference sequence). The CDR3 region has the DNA TGTGCCAGCAGTTTACTCGATTTGAATGAGCAGTTCTTC. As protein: CASSLLDLNEQFF.

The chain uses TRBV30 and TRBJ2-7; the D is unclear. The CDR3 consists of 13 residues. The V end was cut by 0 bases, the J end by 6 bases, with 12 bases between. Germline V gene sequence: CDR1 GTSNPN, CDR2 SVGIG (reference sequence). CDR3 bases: TGTGCCTGGAGTGTACAATACAGCCGCGAGCAGTACTTC. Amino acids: CAWSVQYSREQYF.

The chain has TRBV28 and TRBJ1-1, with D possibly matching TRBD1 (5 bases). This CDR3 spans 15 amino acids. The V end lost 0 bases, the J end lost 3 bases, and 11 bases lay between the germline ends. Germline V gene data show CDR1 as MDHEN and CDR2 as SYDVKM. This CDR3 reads CASSLWGREYTEAFF. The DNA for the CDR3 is TGTGCCAGCAGTTTATGGGGCAGGGAATACACTGAAGCTTTCTTT.

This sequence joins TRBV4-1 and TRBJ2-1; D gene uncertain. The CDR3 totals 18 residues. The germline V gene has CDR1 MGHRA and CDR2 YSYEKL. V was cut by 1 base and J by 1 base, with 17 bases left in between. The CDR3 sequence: CASSQGPTGAGSYNEQFF. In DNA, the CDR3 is TGCGCCAGCAGCCAAGGACCTACGGGCGCCGGATCCTACAATGAGCAGTTCTTC.

CDR3 loop: CSVRGATVNTEAFF. DNA for the CDR3: TGCAGCGTTCGGGGGGCGACGGTGAACACTGAAGCTTTCTTT. V gene TRBV29-1 combines with J gene TRBJ1-1, with D maybe TRBD1 (6 bases). The CDR3 totals 14 residues. Germline-derived CDR1 and CDR2 are SQVTM and ANQGSEA. V was cut by 5 bases and J by 0 bases, with 13 bases left in between. Drawing the rest from reference TRBV29-1 and TRBJ1-1, the complete variable domain is SAVISQKPSRDICQRGTSLTIQCQVDSQVTMMFWYRQQPGQSLTLIATANQGSEATYESGFVIDKFPISRPNLTFSTLTVSNMSPEDSSIYLCSVRGATVNTEAFFGQGTRLTVV.

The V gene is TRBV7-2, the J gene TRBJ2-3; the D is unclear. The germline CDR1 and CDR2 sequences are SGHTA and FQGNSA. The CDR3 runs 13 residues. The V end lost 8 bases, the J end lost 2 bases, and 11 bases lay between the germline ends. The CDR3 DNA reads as TGTGCCAGCGGATCCAGCTACACAGATACGCAGTATTTT. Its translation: CASGSSYTDTQYF.

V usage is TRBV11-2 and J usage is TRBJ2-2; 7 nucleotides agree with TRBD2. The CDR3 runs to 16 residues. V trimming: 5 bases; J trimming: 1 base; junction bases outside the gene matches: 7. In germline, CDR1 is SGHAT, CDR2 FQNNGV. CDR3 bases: TGTGCCAGCAGCCTACTGTTAGCGGGGAACACCGGGGAGCTGTTTTTT. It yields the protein CASSLLLAGNTGELFF.

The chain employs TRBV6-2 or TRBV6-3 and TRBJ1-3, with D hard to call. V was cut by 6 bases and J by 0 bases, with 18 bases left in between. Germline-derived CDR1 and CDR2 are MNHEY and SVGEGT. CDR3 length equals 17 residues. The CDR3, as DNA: TGTGCCAGCAGCCGCCTGTACGGGTACAACTCTGGAAACACCATATATTTT. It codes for CASSRLYGYNSGNTIYF.